The T cell receptor beta chain described here comes from a study of OX40 agonist ivuxolimab in advanced cancers. Across the study: Patients were infused with ivuxolimab every 2 weeks at 0.01 to 10 mg/kg. Study outcomes and limitations: CD4+ and CD8+ blood T cells expanded clonally by week 6 at 0.1 to 3.0 mg/kg.

Repertoires were generated with immunoSEQ multiplex PCR, while TCRdb's copy carries only in-frame clones and drops some. The repertoire consists of about 96,000 clones, with less than 95% occurring once and the leading ten covering about 1.6%. Autoimmune disease history or systemic immunosuppression disqualified patients. This CDR3 is 14 amino acids long. Germline CDR1 reads MNHEY; CDR2 reads SVGAGI. Trimming cost V 7 bases and J 5 bases, with 17 bases left between them. Details on this clone: The antigen is undetermined.

This chain joins TRBV6-5 and TRBJ2-5; D is tentatively TRBD1 or TRBD2 (6 bases each). The specimen comprised CD4+ or CD8+ T cells sorted from blood, sampled in a trial of the OX40 agonist ivuxolimab. The sequence was collected from an adult with an advanced solid tumor such as melanoma, head and neck, liver or kidney cancer. The CDR3 sequence is CASTSPGGWETQYF. CDR3 nucleotides: TGTGCCAGCACCTCGCCCGGGGGCTGGGAGACCCAGTACTTC.